This TCR beta chain was sequenced in a study of T cells after yellow fever vaccination. Concerning this clonotype: Its specificity is not known. Sequence at one end of the junction differs from germline and may be a read error.

Study-wide results and limits: Some clonotypes, a small share, were shared between CD4 and CD8 compartments.

5'RACE template switching produced TCR cDNA carrying a universal primer site and UMIs. TCRdb fed the 5' RACE reads into MiXCR, producing one record per CDR3 protein. The data contain approximately 93,000 distinct CDR3 sequences, under 7% of them seen just once; the ten biggest clones take up over 40%. Per the germline V gene, CDR1 is SGHDN and CDR2 is FVKESK. This CDR3 is built from 14 residues. This clonotype originated in a man younger than 35 who received the YFV17D yellow fever vaccine. The chain joins TRBV14 to TRBJ2-7, with D maybe TRBD1 (6 bases). Here the sequenced sample was CD8+ T cells sorted from PBMCs, taken 10 days after the yellow fever booster vaccination. This CDR3 reads CASSPRTATYELYF. The CDR3 DNA reads as TGTGCCAGCAGCCCTCGGACAGCCACGTACGAGCTGTACTTC.